The 25 T cell receptor beta chains reported below all come from one sample, sequenced in a study of blood T cell repertoires in COVID-19. TCRdb's copy holds only in-frame clones and misses some; the assay was immunoSEQ multiplex PCR. Seen here are around 620,000 clones, just under 90% observed once, and the top ten hold roughly 0.25%. Sequenced: peripheral blood. These receptors came from a woman between 18 and 29 years old with acute or convalescent COVID-19.

The V and J genes are TRBV7-9 and TRBJ1-1; 7 bases fit TRBD1. The V segment lost 2 bases and the J segment 0 bases; nucleotides outside the gene matches: 3. CDR3 length: 15 residues. The germline V gene encodes CDR1 SEHNR and CDR2 FQNEAQ (reference sequence). The CDR3, as DNA: TGTGCCAGCAGCTTACCAGGGGGGATGAACACTGAAGCTTTCTTT. This gives the protein CASSLPGGMNTEAFF.

The V call is TRBV4-1, the J call TRBJ1-5, with 7 bases identical to TRBD1. CDR1 and CDR2 from the germline V gene are MGHRA and YSYEKL. The V gene end was trimmed by 5 bases and the J gene end by 2 bases; junction bases not matched to a gene: 3. CDR3 length equals 14 residues. In DNA, the CDR3 is TGCGCCAGCAGCGCGACAGGGCGCAATCAGCCCCAGCATTTT. Amino acid sequence: CASSATGRNQPQHF.

The chain carries TRBV19 and TRBJ2-2; no clear D gene. The V end lost 2 bases, the J end lost 4 bases, and 8 bases lay between the germline ends. The germline gives CDR1 LNHDA, CDR2 SQIVND (reference sequence). The length of the CDR3 is 14 residues. The chain's CDR3 is CASSINLSTGELFF. The CDR3 DNA sequence: TGTGCCAGTAGTATAAACTTGAGCACCGGGGAGCTGTTTTTT.

Details on this clone: This CDR3 is also generated by other DNA sequences in the sample. The CDR3 nucleotides read TGTGCTAGTGGTTGGACAGGGGGTAGCAATCAGCCCCAGCATTTT. Its translation is CASGWTGGSNQPQHF. The rearrangement links TRBV12-5 to TRBJ1-5; 10 nucleotides line up with TRBD1. With 4 bases clipped from V and 0 bases from J, the junction kept 0 bases outside the gene matches. The CDR3 sequence is 15 residues long. Germline V gene lookup returns CDR1 LGHNT and CDR2 FRNRAP.

In DNA, the CDR3 is TGTGCCAGCAGCTTGCGCCTAGCGGGGGACAACGAGCAGTACTTC. Its protein is CASSLRLAGDNEQYF. The genes are TRBV11-2 and TRBJ2-7, with 10 bases identical to TRBD2. J lost 5 bases, V lost 3 bases, and 7 bases had no gene match. Germline V lookup: CDR1 SGHAT, CDR2 FQNNGV. This CDR3 has 15 amino acids.

J is TRBJ1-2 and V is TRBV30; D might be TRBD1 (6 bases). Germline V gene lookup returns CDR1 GTSNPN and CDR2 SVGIG (reference sequence). Trimming removed 5 bases at V and 8 bases at J, with 15 bases between. The length of the CDR3 is 12 residues. The CDR3 here is CAWEAGARGYTF. The CDR3, as DNA: TGTGCCTGGGAGGCAGGGGCGCGCGGCTACACCTTC.

This rearrangement joins TRBV12-3 or TRBV12-4 to TRBJ1-2; D is uncertain. V was cut by 3 bases and J by 6 bases, with 8 bases left in between. The CDR3 is 12 residues long. The CDR3 bases are TGTGCCAGCAGTTTCGGTCTGAATGGCTACACCTTC. As protein: CASSFGLNGYTF.

The chain has TRBV7-9 and TRBJ1-2; 7 nucleotides align to TRBD1. The CDR3 loop spans 14 amino acids. Losses at the gene ends were 5 bases for V and 5 bases for J; bases not matched to a gene: 8. In germline, CDR1 is SEHNR, CDR2 FQNEAQ (reference sequence). For the CDR3, the DNA is TGTGCCAGCAGCACCGGGACAGATGATTATGGCTACACCTTC. Protein sequence: CASSTGTDDYGYTF.

The chain has TRBV10-3 and TRBJ1-6; D gene ambiguous. There are 17 residues in the CDR3. Germline assignment: CDR1 ENHRY and CDR2 SYGVKD. Between the trimmed V and J ends, which lost 4 bases and 0 bases, there was a span of 13 bases. In DNA form, the CDR3 reads TGTGCCATCAGTGGTTCTAGCCCCAGCTCCTATAATTCACCCCTCCACTTT. It specifies CAISGSSPSSYNSPLHF.

The chain has TRBV28 and TRBJ2-7, with D perhaps TRBD2 (5 bases). This CDR3 is 13 amino acids long. V was cut by 7 bases and J by 4 bases, with 14 bases left in between. Per germline, CDR1 MDHEN and CDR2 SYDVKM. The CDR3 sequence: CASIPGPGYEQYF. Here the CDR3 DNA reads TGTGCCAGCATCCCCGGACCGGGATACGAGCAGTACTTC. The full variable domain, completed using reference TRBV28 and TRBJ2-7, is DVKVTQSSRYLVKRTGEKVFLECVQDMDHENMFWYRQDPGLGLRLIYFSYDVKMKEKGDIPEGYSVSREKKERFSLILESASTNQTSMYLCASIPGPGYEQYFGPGTRLTVT.

The gene calls are TRBV7-8 and TRBJ1-3; TRBD1 matches at 7 bases. CDR1 and CDR2 (germline): SGHVS, FQNEAQ. This CDR3 contains 20 residues. Trimming at V came to 1 base and at J to 2 bases, leaving 17 bases not matched to a gene. CDR3 in amino acids: CASSLGSVNPTGTAGNTIYF. DNA of the CDR3: TGTGCCAGCAGCTTAGGATCCGTCAATCCAACCGGGACAGCTGGAAACACCATATATTTT.

The chain is built from TRBV6-6 and TRBJ2-7, with 7 bases identical to TRBD2. V was pared by 0 bases and J by 6 bases, with 11 bases of the junction left unmatched. CDR1 and CDR2 (germline): MNHNY, SVGAGI (reference sequence). CDR3 length equals 16 residues. CDR3 in amino acids: CASSYSMGGRSLEQYF. In nucleotides, the CDR3 is TGTGCCAGCAGTTACTCGATGGGAGGGAGGAGTCTCGAGCAGTACTTC.

CDR3 DNA sequence: TGTGCCAGCAGTGAGGGTCCGGGTTACACCGGGGAGCTGTTTTTT. Translated: CASSEGPGYTGELFF. The rearrangement links TRBV6-1 to TRBJ2-2, with D uncertain. The CDR3 loop spans 15 amino acids. The V gene lost 3 bases and the J gene lost 3 bases, with 11 bases spanning the gap. Germline-derived CDR1 and CDR2 are MNHNS and SASEGT.

In nucleotides, the CDR3 is TGTGCCAGTAGTCGGGACTTCCGCAACAATCAGCCCCAGCATTTT. Translating it yields CASSRDFRNNQPQHF. The V gene is TRBV19, the J gene TRBJ1-5; possibly TRBD1 for D (5 bases). CDR1 and CDR2 from the germline V gene are LNHDA and SQIVND (reference sequence). The CDR3 runs to 15 residues. The germline V and J ends were trimmed by 5 bases and 3 bases, with 14 bases remaining between them.

The V gene is TRBV6-5, the J gene TRBJ1-1; D call uncertain. This CDR3 is 15 amino acids long. The ends were cut back, 0 bases at V and 5 bases at J, with 13 bases in the middle. Looked up from germline, CDR1 is MNHEY and CDR2 is SVGAGI. CDR3 sequence: CASSYSWTGGTEAFF. CDR3 nucleotides: TGTGCCAGCAGTTACTCGTGGACCGGAGGGACTGAAGCTTTCTTT.

In its sample, this clone was seen a few times. This sequence joins TRBV29-1 and TRBJ2-2, with TRBD1 matching 9 bases. Germline V gives CDR1 SQVTM, CDR2 ANQGSEA. This CDR3 contains 14 residues. Trimming cost V 4 bases and J 3 bases; bases outside gene matches: 3. CDR3 amino acids: CSVGGTGYTGELFF. In nucleotides, the CDR3 is TGCAGCGTTGGGGGGACAGGGTACACCGGGGAGCTGTTTTTT.

This clone showed up just a few times. The chain links TRBV19 to TRBJ2-2; D is uncertain. Germline lookup yields CDR1 LNHDA and CDR2 SQIVND (reference sequence). Trimming shortened V by 10 bases and J by 6 bases, and 21 bases separated the two germline ends. CDR3 length: 15 amino acids. CDR3 protein: CATLNWVKEPGELFF. CDR3 DNA: TGTGCCACCCTTAATTGGGTAAAGGAGCCCGGGGAGCTGTTTTTT.

The genes are TRBV2 and TRBJ1-6; D might be TRBD1 (5 bases). V was pared by 4 bases and J by 17 bases, with 15 bases between. The CDR3 has 12 amino acids. Germline assignment: CDR1 SNHLY and CDR2 FYNNEI. CDR3 sequence reads: CASSAREVGVHF. The CDR3 DNA follows: TGTGCCAGCAGTGCCAGGGAGGTAGGCGTCCACTTT. The variable domain in full, with the rest retrieved from reference TRBV2 and TRBJ1-6, is EPEVTQTPSHQVTQMGQEVILRCVPISNHLYFYWYRQILGQKVEFLVSFYNNEISEKSEIFDDQFSVERPDGSNFTLKIRSTKLEDSAMYFCASSAREVGVHFGNGTRLTVT.

This chain joins TRBV10-3 and TRBJ2-1; 8 bases map to TRBD2. V dropped 6 bases and J dropped 3; count of bases not matched to a gene: 1. This CDR3 has 13 amino acids. The germline CDR1 and CDR2 sequences are ENHRY and SYGVKD. CDR3 protein: CAISGGDYNEQFF. CDR3 in DNA: TGTGCCATCAGCGGGGGGGACTACAATGAGCAGTTCTTC.

This clone came up once. V and J are TRBV6-5 and TRBJ1-1, with 7 bases aligning to TRBD1. After removal of 9 bases from V and 3 bases from J, the junction contained 10 bases not matched to a gene. Germline-derived CDR1 and CDR2 are MNHEY and SVGAGI. There are 14 residues in the CDR3. CDR3 region: CASSLPDRYTEAFF. CDR3 DNA sequence: TGTGCCAGTTCGTTGCCGGACAGGTACACTGAAGCTTTCTTT.

This clone showed up just once. The genes are TRBV27 and TRBJ1-1, with a weak D call TRBD1 (5 bases). The CDR3 is 14 amino acids. Germline CDR1 is MNHEY and CDR2 is SMNVEV (reference sequence). The germline V and J ends were trimmed by 9 bases and 5 bases, with 19 bases remaining between them. CDR3 bases: TGTGCCAGATCGGGGGTGGGGGAGGGGACTGAAGCTTTCTTT. It encodes CARSGVGEGTEAFF.

This clone was recorded only once. CDR3 DNA sequence: TGTGCCAGCAGTTTGACAGGGCCTGAAGCTTTCTTT. Amino acid sequence: CASSLTGPEAFF. The V gene is TRBV6-2 or TRBV6-3, the J gene TRBJ1-1, with 7 bases fitting TRBD1. The V segment lost 4 bases and the J segment 6 bases; nucleotides outside the gene matches: 2. The CDR3 loop spans 12 amino acids. Germline-derived CDR1 and CDR2 are MNHEY and SVGEGT.

V usage is TRBV6-2 or TRBV6-3 and J usage is TRBJ1-5; no definite D call. V was trimmed by 2 bases and J by 0 bases, leaving 11 bases between them. Germline CDR1 and CDR2: MNHEY and SVGEGT. This CDR3 comprises 16 residues. The CDR3 loop is CASSYPPGNSNQPQHF. The CDR3 DNA follows: TGTGCCAGCAGTTACCCCCCCGGGAATAGCAATCAGCCCCAGCATTTT.

CDR3 DNA: TGTGCCAGCAGCTTAGAACAGTCTGCAACTAATGAAAAACTGTTTTTT. This codes for CASSLEQSATNEKLFF. This chain connects TRBV7-9 to TRBJ1-4; D remains ambiguous. In germline, CDR1 is SEHNR, CDR2 FQNEAQ (reference sequence). V lost 1 base and J 0 bases, leaving 9 bases between the germline ends. CDR3 length equals 16 residues.

This clone has just one count. The V call is TRBV3-1 (or the pseudogene TRBV3-2), the J call TRBJ2-7; no clear D gene. This CDR3 is 16 amino acids long. Trimming took off 2 bases at V and 1 base at J, with 15 bases between the two ends. Per germline, CDR1 LGHDT and CDR2 YNNKEL (reference sequence). The CDR3 region is CASSQYPPRQSYEQYF. DNA for the CDR3: TGTGCCAGCAGCCAATACCCCCCAAGACAATCCTACGAGCAGTACTTC.